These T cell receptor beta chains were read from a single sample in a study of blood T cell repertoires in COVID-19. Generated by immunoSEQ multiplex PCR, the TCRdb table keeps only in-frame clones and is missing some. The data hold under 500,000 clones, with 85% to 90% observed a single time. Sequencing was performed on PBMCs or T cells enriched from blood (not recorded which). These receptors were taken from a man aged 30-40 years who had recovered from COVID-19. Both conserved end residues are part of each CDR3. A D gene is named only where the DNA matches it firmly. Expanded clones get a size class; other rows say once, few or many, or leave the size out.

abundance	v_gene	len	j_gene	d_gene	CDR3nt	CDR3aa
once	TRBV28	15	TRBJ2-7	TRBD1	TGTGCCAGCAGTTCTCCGACAGGGACCTCCTACGAGCAGTACTTC	CASSSPTGTSYEQYF
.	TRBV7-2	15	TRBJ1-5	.	TGTGCCAGCAGCTCCCAGTCGAACCTCAATCAGCCCCAGCATTTT	CASSSQSNLNQPQHF
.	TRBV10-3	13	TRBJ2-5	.	TGTGCCACCCAGTGGACAGCCGGGGAGACCCAGTACTTC	CATQWTAGETQYF
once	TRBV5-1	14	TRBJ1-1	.	TGCGCCAGCAGCAGACGGACAGAGAACACTGAAGCTTTCTTT	CASSRRTENTEAFF
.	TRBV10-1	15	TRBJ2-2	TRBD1	TGCGCCAGCACAGGACAGGGGTTGGGCACCGGGGAGCTGTTTTTT	CASTGQGLGTGELFF
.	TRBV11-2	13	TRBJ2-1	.	TGTGCCAGCAGCCTTCAAGAAAGCGGGGAGCAGTTCTTC	CASSLQESGEQFF
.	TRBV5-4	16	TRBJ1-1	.	TGTGCCAGCAGCTTGGCGGCAGCGGGGCCACTTACTGAAGCTTTCTTT	CASSLAAAGPLTEAFF
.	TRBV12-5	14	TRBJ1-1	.	TGTGCTAGTGGACCGGGAGCGAAGAACACTGAAGCTTTCTTT	CASGPGAKNTEAFF
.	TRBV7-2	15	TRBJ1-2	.	TGTGCCAGCAGCCCCGGGGGGTGGGATGACTATGGCTACACCTTC	CASSPGGWDDYGYTF
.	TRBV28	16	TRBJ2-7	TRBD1	TGTGCCAGCAGTTTACCAGGGACAGGGAGGCTGCACGAGCAGTACTTC	CASSLPGTGRLHEQYF
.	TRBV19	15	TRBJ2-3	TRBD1	TGTGCCAGTAGAAATCCGGGACAGGGGGCAGATACGCAGTATTTT	CASRNPGQGADTQYF
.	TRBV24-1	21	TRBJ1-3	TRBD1	TGTGCCACTTTAAATGAGACAGGGGGCCCTCCCGCTGATCCGTCTGGAAACACCATATATTTT	CATLNETGGPPADPSGNTIYF
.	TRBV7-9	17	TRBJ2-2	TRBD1	TGTGCCAGCAGCTCACTACCGGGACAGAAAAACACCGGGGAGCTGTTTTTT	CASSSLPGQKNTGELFF
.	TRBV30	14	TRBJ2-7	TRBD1	TGTGCCTGGACCCGGGACAGGGGGCTTTACGAGCAGTACTTC	CAWTRDRGLYEQYF
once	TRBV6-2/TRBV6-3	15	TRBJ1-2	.	TGTGCCAGCAGTTACGTCAGGGGAACTTTCTATGGCTACACCTTC	CASSYVRGTFYGYTF
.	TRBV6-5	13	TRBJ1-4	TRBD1	TGTGCCAGCAAGGGACAGGGTGATGAAAAACTGTTTTTT	CASKGQGDEKLFF
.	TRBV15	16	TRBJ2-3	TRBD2	TGTGCCACCAGCAGAGATGGAATAGCGGGAGTGGATACGCAGTATTTT	CATSRDGIAGVDTQYF
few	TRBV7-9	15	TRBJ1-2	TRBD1	TGTGCCAGCAGCCCGGGACAGGGGGGTACAGATGGCTACACCTTC	CASSPGQGGTDGYTF
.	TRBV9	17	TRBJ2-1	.	TGTGCCAGCAGCGCCCACCCTCCGGAGAGCTCCTACAATGAGCAGTTCTTC	CASSAHPPESSYNEQFF
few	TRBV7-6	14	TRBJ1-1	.	TGTGCCAGCAGCTTAGAACAGATGAACACTGAAGCTTTCTTT	CASSLEQMNTEAFF
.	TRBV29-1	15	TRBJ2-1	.	TGCAGCGTTGCGGGTGCGAGAAAGGACTACAATGAGCAGTTCTTC	CSVAGARKDYNEQFF
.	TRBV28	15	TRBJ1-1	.	TGTGCCAGCAGCAGGGGTCCCCCAGAAGGCGCTGAAGCTTTCTTT	CASSRGPPEGAEAFF
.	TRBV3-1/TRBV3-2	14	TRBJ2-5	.	TGTGCCAGCAGCACCCCGTTGGGGGCAGAGACCCAGTACTTC	CASSTPLGAETQYF
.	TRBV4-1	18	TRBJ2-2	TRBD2	TGCGCCAGCAGCCCTCATCTGATAGCGGGAGGATGGAACGGGGAGCTGTTTTTT	CASSPHLIAGGWNGELFF
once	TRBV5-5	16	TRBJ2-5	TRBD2	TGTGCCAGCAGCTTAGCCGGGACTAGCGGCCAAGAGACCCAGTACTTC	CASSLAGTSGQETQYF
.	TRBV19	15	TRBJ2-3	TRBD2	TGTGCCACCTCTAGCGGGAGGCGGAGCACAGATACGCAGTATTTT	CATSSGRRSTDTQYF
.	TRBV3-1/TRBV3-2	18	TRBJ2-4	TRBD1	TGTGCCAGCAGCCAAGCCCCACAGGGGGCTGGAGCCAAAAACATTCAGTACTTC	CASSQAPQGAGAKNIQYF
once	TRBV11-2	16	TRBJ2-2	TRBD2	TGTGCCAGCAGCTTAGATCTAGGGCTAGCGGCCGGGGAGCTGTTTTTT	CASSLDLGLAAGELFF
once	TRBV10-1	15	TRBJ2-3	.	TGCGCCAGCATCCAAGACGGGATCAGCACAGATACGCAGTATTTT	CASIQDGISTDTQYF
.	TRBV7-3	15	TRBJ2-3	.	TGTGCCAGCAGTCCTTCGGAGGGAGGCACAGATACGCAGTATTTT	CASSPSEGGTDTQYF
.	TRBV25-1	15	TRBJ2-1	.	TGTGCCAGCAAAAGGGGGAATCTCGCTATCAATGAGCAGTTCTTC	CASKRGNLAINEQFF
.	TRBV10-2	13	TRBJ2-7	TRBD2	TGCGCCAGCAAAGCGGGATTTACCTACGAGCAGTACTTC	CASKAGFTYEQYF
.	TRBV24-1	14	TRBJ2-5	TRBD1	TGTGCCACCAAGGACAGGGACCCACAAGAGACCCAGTACTTC	CATKDRDPQETQYF
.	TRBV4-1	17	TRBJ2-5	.	TGCGCCAGCAGCCAGACCGTTCGAGGAAGGTCTCAAGAGACCCAGTACTTC	CASSQTVRGRSQETQYF
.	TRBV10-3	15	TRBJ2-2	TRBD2	TGTGCCATCAGTTTAGCGGGAGGGGGCACCGGGGAGCTGTTTTTT	CAISLAGGGTGELFF
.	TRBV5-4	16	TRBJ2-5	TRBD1	TGTGCCAGCAGCTTGGGACAGGGCCGGTACCAAGAGACCCAGTACTTC	CASSLGQGRYQETQYF
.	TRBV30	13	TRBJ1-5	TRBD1	TGTGCCTGGTCGACAGGGCTCGATCAGCCCCAGCATTTT	CAWSTGLDQPQHF
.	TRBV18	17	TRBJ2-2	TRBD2	TGTGCCAGCTCAAAACCAATGCTAGCGGGGAACACCGGGGAGCTGTTTTTT	CASSKPMLAGNTGELFF
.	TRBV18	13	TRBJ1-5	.	TGTGCCAGCTCACCACCGGAGAATCAGCCCCAGCATTTT	CASSPPENQPQHF
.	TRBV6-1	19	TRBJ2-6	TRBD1	TGTGCCAGCAGTGGGGGACAGGGGTTTGGACCCTCTGGGGCCAACGTCCTGACTTTC	CASSGGQGFGPSGANVLTF
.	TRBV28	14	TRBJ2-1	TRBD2	TGTGCCAGCAGTTTATCGAGCGGGAGGGTTGAGCAGTTCTTC	CASSLSSGRVEQFF
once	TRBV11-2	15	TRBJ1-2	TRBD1	TGTGCCAGCAGCTTAGGGCAGGGGGCATTCTATGGCTACACCTTC	CASSLGQGAFYGYTF
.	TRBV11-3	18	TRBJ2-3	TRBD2	TGTGCCAGCAGCAGTCTCCCGGGACTAGCGGGAAGCACAGATACGCAGTATTTT	CASSSLPGLAGSTDTQYF
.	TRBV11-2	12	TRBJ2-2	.	TGTGCCAGCAGCTATATCGTGGGGGAGCTGTTTTTT	CASSYIVGELFF
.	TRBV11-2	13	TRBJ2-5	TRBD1	TGTGCCAGCAGCAAGGACAGGGAAGAGACCCAGTACTTC	CASSKDREETQYF
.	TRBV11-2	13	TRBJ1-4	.	TGTGCCAGCAGCTTAGCACCGACAGAAAAACTGTTTTTT	CASSLAPTEKLFF
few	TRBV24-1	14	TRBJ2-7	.	TGTGCCACCCACCCCGCAGGGGGACTCTACGAGCAGTACTTC	CATHPAGGLYEQYF
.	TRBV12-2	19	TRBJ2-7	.	TGTGCAAGTCGCTTAGTAGTGCCCTTAGGCAGGGCCCTAGCCTACGAGCAGTACTTC	CASRLVVPLGRALAYEQYF
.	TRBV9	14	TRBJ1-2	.	TGTGCCAGCAGCTCAGGGGAGGGGAGGATTGGCTACACCTTC	CASSSGEGRIGYTF
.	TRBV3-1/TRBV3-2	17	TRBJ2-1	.	TGTGCCAGCAGCCCCCTAGACCGCCTGAACTCCTACAATGAGCAGTTCTTC	CASSPLDRLNSYNEQFF
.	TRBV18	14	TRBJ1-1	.	TGTGCCAGCTCACCAGGGGCTCGGGACACTGAAGCTTTCTTT	CASSPGARDTEAFF
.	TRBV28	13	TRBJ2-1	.	TGTGCCAGCGTCGGGGAAAACTACAATGAGCAGTTCTTC	CASVGENYNEQFF